This TCR beta chain came from a study of T-cell memory formation after mild COVID-19 (dated by TCRdb to the early 2020s). General notes on the study: Most TCR sequence clusters were specific to one of the two donors. In two donors, T-cell clones that expanded and contracted after mild COVID-19 were followed by sequencing TCRalpha and TCRbeta repertoires longitudinally. Two young, previously healthy adult volunteers made up the cohort, one male and one female.

The CDR3 covers 16 residues, taking in both the cysteine and the phenylalanine. CDR3 DNA only is kept here, 48 bases in frame from base 1. V loses 5 bases, J loses 5 bases, and the germline ends lie 21 bases apart. From a lookup of the germline V gene (reference sequence), CDR1 and CDR2 are LNHNV and YYDKDF. Ficoll-Paque density gradient centrifugation was the method used to isolate PBMCs. What the research found in general, with its limitations: The study included only two mild cases, and larger cohorts that include severe cases with pre-infection samples were judged to be necessary. Clones that contracted from day 15 to 85 showed balanced CD4/CD8 phenotypes, whereas a second wave of clones that expanded from day 15 to 37 leaned towards CD4+. Contracting CD4+ clones were found mainly in CM and EM memory subsets, while CD8+ clones were enriched in EMRA. Some responding clones were found in pre-infection memory, which suggests that pre-existing cross-reactive memory T cells took part in the SARS-CoV-2 response. The second-wave clones that peaked on day 37 were not confirmed to be SARS-CoV-2 specific.

This clonotype has only a few counts. The antigen this receptor binds is unknown. Base quality data are lacking; no much larger clone is found one base away. TCRdb lists the instrument as Illumina NovaSeq 6000. TCRalpha and TCRbeta cDNA libraries were constructed by 5'RACE with constant-segment primers, with sample barcodes and unique molecular identifiers being introduced. Trizol reagent was used to extract RNA from every sample. Amplification of the libraries took two PCR steps, and the second step added a second sample barcode plus Illumina TruSeq adapters. Libraries were sequenced on an Illumina NovaSeq with 2 x 150 bp paired-end reads. For the original study's pipeline: With migec v1.2.7, reads were demultiplexed and then collapsed into UMI-guided consensus sequences. Using mixcr v2.1.11, the UMI consensuses were aligned to TRA and TRB V and J templates and assembled into clonotypes. A clonotype was counted as expanded or contracted only when both edgeR and NoisET called the clonotype significant, with the noise models trained on biological replicates. For edgeR calls, the cutoffs were a false discovery rate-adjusted p below 0.01 and a log2 fold-change threshold of 1. As an exploratory analysis of dynamics, max-normalized trajectories of the 1000 most abundant clonotypes were examined with PCA combined with hierarchical clustering. Separately sequenced CD4+ and CD8+ repertoires were used to assign the CD4 or CD8 phenotype of responding clones. TCRdb reprocessing: public reads trimmed at Q25 with fastp, clones called with MiXCR, in-frame beta chains kept. CDR3 protein sequences are deduplicated, and each keeps its most common genes and DNA. TCRdb, rather than the study authors, made the V and J calls. Present in this sample are under 700,000 distinct CDR3 sequences, roughly 22% of which were seen just once. The ten largest clones take up approximately 12% of the sample.

This clonotype was obtained from an adult woman who had mild COVID-19 (a few samples of this study predate the infection). The sample titles of this study are shuffled in the database, so cell type and time point are left out; the donor was told from shared clones. The source material was PBMCs or a T cell subset sorted from them (not recorded which). The receptor chain draws on TRBV15 and TRBJ2-5; the D segment could be TRBD2, given 7 matching bases. The nucleotides are TGTGCCACCAGCCCCTTGGGGGGGCACAGTAGGGAGACCCAGTACTTC. Its protein is CATSPLGGHSRETQYF.